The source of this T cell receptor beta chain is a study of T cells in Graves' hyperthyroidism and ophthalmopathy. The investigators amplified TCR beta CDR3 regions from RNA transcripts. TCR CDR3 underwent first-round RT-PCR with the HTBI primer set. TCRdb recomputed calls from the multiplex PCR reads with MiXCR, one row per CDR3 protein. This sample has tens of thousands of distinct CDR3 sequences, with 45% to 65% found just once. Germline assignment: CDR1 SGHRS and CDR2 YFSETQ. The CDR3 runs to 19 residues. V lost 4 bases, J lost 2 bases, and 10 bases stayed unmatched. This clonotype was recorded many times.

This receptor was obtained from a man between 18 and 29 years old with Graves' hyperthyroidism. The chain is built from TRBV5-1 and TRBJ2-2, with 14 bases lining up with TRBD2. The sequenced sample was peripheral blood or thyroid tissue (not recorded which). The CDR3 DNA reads TGCGCCAGCAGCCCTCCTGGGACTAGCGGGGGCTTTAACACCGGGGAGCTGTTTTTT. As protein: CASSPPGTSGGFNTGELFF.